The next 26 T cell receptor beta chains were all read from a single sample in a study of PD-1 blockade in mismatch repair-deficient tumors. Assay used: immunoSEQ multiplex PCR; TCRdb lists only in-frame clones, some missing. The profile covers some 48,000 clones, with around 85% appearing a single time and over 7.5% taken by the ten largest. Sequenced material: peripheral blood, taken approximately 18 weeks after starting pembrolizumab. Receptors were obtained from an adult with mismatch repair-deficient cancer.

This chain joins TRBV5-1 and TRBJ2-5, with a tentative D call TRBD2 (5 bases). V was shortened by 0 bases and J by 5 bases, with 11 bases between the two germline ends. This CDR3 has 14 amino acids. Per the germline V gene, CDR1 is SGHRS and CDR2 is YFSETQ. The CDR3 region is CASSLAGKPETQYF. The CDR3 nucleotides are TGCGCCAGCAGCTTGGCCGGGAAACCGGAGACCCAGTACTTC.

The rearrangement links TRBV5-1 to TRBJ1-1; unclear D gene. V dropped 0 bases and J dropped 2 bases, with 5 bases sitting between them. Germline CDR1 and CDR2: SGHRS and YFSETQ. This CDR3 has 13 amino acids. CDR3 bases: TGCGCCAGCAGCTTGGGAAGAAACACTGAAGCTTTCTTT. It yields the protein CASSLGRNTEAFF.

CDR3 coding DNA: TGTGCCAGCAGAGAGATACCGGGACAGGGGATGGGCTATGGCTACACCTTC. As protein: CASREIPGQGMGYGYTF. The chain couples TRBV2 to TRBJ1-2, with TRBD1 matching 10 bases. Germline V lookup: CDR1 SNHLY, CDR2 FYNNEI. The CDR3 sequence is 17 residues long. After removal of 6 bases from V and 4 bases from J, the junction contained 14 bases not matched to a gene.

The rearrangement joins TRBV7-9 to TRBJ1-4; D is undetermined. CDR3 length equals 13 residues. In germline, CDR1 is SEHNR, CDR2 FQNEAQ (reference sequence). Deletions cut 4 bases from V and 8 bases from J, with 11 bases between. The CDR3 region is CASSSKLGEKLFF. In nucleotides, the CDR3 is TGTGCCAGCAGCTCAAAACTTGGGGAAAAACTGTTTTTT.

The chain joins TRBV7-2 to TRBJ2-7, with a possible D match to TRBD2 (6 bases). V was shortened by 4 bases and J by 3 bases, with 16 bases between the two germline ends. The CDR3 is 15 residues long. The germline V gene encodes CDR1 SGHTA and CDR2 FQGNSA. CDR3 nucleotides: TGTGCCAGCAGCTCAAAACGCGGGACTTTCTACGAGCAGTACTTC. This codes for CASSSKRGTFYEQYF.

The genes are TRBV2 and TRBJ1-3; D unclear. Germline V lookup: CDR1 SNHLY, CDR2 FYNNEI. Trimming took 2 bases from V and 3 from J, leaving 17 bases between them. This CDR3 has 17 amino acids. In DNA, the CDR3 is TGTGCCAGCAGTGAACCGCGGGGAGGGTCTATTGGAAACACCATATATTTT. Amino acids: CASSEPRGGSIGNTIYF.

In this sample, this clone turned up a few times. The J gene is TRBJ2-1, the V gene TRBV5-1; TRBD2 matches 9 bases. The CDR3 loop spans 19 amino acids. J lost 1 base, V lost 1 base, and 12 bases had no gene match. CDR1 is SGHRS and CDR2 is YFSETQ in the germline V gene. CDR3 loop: CASSLLASGVSGSYNEQFF. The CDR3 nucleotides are TGCGCCAGCAGCTTGTTGGCTAGCGGGGTTTCTGGTTCCTACAATGAGCAGTTCTTC.

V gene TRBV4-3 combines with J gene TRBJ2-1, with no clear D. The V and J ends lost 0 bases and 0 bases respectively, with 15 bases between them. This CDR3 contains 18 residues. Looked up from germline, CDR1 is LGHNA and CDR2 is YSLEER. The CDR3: CASSQDRADSSSYNEQFF. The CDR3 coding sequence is TGCGCCAGCAGCCAAGATAGGGCTGACTCGAGCTCCTACAATGAGCAGTTCTTC.

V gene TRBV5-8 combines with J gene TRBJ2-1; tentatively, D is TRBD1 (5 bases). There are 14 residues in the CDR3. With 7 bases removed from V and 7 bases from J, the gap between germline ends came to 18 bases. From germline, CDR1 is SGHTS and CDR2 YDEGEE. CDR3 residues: CASHGREGANEQFF. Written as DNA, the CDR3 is TGTGCCAGCCACGGAAGGGAAGGGGCTAATGAGCAGTTCTTC.

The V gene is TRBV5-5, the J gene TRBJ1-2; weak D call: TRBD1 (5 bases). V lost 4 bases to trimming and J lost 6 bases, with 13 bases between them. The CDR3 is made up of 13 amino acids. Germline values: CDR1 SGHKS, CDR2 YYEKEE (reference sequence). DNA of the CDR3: TGTGCCAGCAGCCGATTCGCGGGGGATGGCTACACCTTC. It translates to CASSRFAGDGYTF. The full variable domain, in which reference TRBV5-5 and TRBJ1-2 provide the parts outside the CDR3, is DAGVTQSPTHLIKTRGQQVTLRCSPISGHKSVSWYQQVLGQGPQFIFQYYEKEERGRGNFPDRFSARQFPNYSSELNVNALLLGDSALYLCASSRFAGDGYTFGSGTRLTVV.

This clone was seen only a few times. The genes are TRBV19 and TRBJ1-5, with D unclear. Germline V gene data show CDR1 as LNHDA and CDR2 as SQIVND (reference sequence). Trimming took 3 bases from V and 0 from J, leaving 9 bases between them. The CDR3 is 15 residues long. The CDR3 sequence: CASSIPGYSNQPQHF. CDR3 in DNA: TGTGCCAGTAGTATCCCGGGGTATAGCAATCAGCCCCAGCATTTT.

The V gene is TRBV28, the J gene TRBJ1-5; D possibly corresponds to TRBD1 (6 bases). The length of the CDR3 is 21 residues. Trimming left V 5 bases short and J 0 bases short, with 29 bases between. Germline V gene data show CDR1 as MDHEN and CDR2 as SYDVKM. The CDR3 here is CASSPGTLKGGGLSSNQPQHF. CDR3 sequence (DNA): TGTGCCAGCAGTCCCGGGACACTTAAAGGAGGTGGGCTGAGTAGCAATCAGCCCCAGCATTTT.

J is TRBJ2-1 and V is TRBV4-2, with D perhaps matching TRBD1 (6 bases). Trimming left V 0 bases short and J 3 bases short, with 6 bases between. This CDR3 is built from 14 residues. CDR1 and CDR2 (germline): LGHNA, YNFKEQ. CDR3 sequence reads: CASSQEDSYNEQFF. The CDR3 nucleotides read TGTGCCAGCAGCCAAGAGGACAGCTACAATGAGCAGTTCTTC.

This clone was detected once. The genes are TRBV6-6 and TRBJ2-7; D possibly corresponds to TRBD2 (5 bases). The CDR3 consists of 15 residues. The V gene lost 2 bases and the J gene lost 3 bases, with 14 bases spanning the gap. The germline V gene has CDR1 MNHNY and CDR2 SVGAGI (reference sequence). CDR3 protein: CASSYGTGIVYEQYF. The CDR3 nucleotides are TGTGCCAGCAGTTACGGAACCGGGATTGTCTACGAGCAGTACTTC.

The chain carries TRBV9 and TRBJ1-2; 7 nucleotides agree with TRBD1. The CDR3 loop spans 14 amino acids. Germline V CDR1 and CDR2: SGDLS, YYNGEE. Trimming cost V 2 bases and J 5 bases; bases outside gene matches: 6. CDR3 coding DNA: TGTGCCAGCAGCGTTGGGGGACAGAATTATGGCTACACCTTC. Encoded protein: CASSVGGQNYGYTF.

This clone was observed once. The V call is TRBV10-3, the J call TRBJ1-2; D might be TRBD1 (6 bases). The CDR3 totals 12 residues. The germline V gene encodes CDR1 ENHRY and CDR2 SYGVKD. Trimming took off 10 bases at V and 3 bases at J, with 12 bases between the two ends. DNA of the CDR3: TGTGCCACGAAAGAGGGGGACTATGGCTACACCTTC. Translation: CATKEGDYGYTF.

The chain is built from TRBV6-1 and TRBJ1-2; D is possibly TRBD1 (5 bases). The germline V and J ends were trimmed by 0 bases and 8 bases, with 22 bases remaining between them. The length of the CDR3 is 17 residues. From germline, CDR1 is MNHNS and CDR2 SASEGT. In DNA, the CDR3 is TGTGCCAGCAGTGAAGCGCGAGGCTTGAGGGGTCTAGAGGGCTACACCTTC. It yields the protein CASSEARGLRGLEGYTF.

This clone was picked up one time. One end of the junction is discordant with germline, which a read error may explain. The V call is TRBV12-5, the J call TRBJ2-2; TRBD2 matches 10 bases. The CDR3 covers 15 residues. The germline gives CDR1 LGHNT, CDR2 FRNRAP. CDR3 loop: CASGLAGGYTRELFF. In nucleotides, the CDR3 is TGTGCTAGTGGGTTAGCGGGAGGTTACACCCGGGAGCTGTTTTTT.

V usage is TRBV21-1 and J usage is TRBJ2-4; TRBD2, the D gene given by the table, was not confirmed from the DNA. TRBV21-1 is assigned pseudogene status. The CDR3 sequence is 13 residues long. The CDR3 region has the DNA TGTGCCAGCAGCAAAGAGGGGGGAGGGATTCAGTACTTC. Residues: CASSKEGGGIQYF.

The CDR3 nucleotides are TGTGCCAGCAGCTTAGGGACGGTCAATCAGCCCCAGCATTTT. This encodes CASSLGTVNQPQHF. V is TRBV5-5 and J is TRBJ1-5, with D possibly TRBD1 on 5 matching bases. This CDR3 is built from 14 residues. V dropped 2 bases and J dropped 3 bases, with 9 bases sitting between them. Germline assignment: CDR1 SGHKS and CDR2 YYEKEE (reference sequence).

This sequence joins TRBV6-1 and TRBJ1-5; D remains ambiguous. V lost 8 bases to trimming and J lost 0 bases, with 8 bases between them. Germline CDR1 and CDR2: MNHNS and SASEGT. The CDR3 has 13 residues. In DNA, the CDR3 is TGTGCCAGCCGGGAATATAGCAATCAGCCCCAGCATTTT. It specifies CASREYSNQPQHF.

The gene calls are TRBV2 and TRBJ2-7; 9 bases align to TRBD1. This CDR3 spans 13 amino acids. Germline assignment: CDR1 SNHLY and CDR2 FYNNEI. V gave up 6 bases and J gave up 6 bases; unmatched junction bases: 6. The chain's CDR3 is CASSPGQGSEQYF. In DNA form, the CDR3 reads TGTGCCAGCAGCCCGGGACAGGGTTCCGAGCAGTACTTC.

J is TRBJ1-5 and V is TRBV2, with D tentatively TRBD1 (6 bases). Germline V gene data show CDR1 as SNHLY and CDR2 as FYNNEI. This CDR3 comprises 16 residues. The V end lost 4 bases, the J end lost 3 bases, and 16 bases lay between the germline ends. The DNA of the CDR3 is TGTGCCAGCAGTGTAAGGCACAGGGAAGTCAATCAGCCCCAGCATTTT. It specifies CASSVRHREVNQPQHF.

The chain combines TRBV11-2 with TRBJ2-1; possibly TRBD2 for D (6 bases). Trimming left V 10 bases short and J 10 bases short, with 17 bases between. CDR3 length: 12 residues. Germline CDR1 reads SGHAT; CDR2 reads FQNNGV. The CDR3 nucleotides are TGTGCCACGCATAGCGGTCTCAGGGAGCAGTTCTTC. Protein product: CATHSGLREQFF. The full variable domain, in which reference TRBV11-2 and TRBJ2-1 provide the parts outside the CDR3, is EAGVAQSPRYKIIEKRQSVAFWCNPISGHATLYWYQQILGQGPKLLIQFQNNGVVDDSQLPKDRFSAERLKGVDSTLKIQPAKLEDSAVYLCATHSGLREQFFGPGTRLTVL.

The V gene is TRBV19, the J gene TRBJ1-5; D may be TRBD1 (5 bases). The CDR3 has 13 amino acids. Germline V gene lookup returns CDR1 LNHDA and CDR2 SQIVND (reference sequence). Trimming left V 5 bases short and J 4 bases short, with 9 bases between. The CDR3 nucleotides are TGTGCCAGTAGTCCAGGGTGGAATCAGCCCCAGCATTTT. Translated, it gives CASSPGWNQPQHF.

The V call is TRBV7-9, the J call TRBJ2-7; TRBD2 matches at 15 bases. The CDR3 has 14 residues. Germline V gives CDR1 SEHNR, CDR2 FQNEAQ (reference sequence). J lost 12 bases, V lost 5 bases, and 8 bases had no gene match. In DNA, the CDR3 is TGTGCCAGCAGCCCAGGACTAGCGGGAGGGCCACTGTACTTC. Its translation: CASSPGLAGGPLYF.